The source of this T cell receptor (beta chain) is a study of neurological immune-mediated disorders. TCRdb reprocessed the 5' RACE reads via MiXCR and lists one record per CDR3 protein. Of 35,000 to 45,000 distinct CDR3 sequences listed, around 3.1% were seen once; the top ten hold roughly 8.2%. Notes on the study in general: The highest TCR clonal expansion occurred in HTLV-1-associated myelopathy; multiple sclerosis fell below healthy controls.

Time point specified: longitudinal time-point 1 (baseline). In germline, CDR1 is MNHEY, CDR2 SVGAGI. This CDR3 comprises 16 residues. The V and J ends lost 2 bases and 0 bases respectively, with 13 bases between them. This clonotype came up many times. The antigen remains undetermined. This sequence joins TRBV6-5 and TRBJ1-2, with D possibly being TRBD1 (5 bases). The receptor comes from a woman aged 55-69 years with multiple sclerosis. Material: PBMCs. CDR3 loop: CASSYRGGRTNYGYTF. The CDR3 bases are TGTGCCAGCAGTTACAGGGGCGGTAGGACTAACTATGGCTACACCTTC.